Below are 32 T cell receptor beta chains sequenced from a single sample in a study of blood T cell repertoires in COVID-19. TCRdb's copy holds only in-frame clones and misses some; the assay was immunoSEQ multiplex PCR. The top ten clones hold 1.4% to 1.5% of a sample with roughly 110,000 clones, about 85% of them seen once. Sequenced: peripheral blood. The source is a man between 35 and 55 years old with acute or convalescent COVID-19.

Concerning this clone itself: Other nucleotide sequences from this sample produce the same CDR3. The V gene is TRBV27, the J gene TRBJ1-5; tentative D call: TRBD1 (5 bases). Deletions cut 2 bases from V and 4 bases from J, with 6 bases between. The CDR3 has 13 amino acids. Per the germline V gene, CDR1 is MNHEY and CDR2 is SMNVEV (reference sequence). The CDR3 bases are TGTGCCAGCAGTTTAAGGGGTAATCAGCCCCAGCATTTT. It yields the protein CASSLRGNQPQHF.

The chain has TRBV27 and TRBJ2-1; a weak D match, TRBD1 (5 bases). Trimming pared 5 bases from V and 4 bases from J, leaving 9 bases between. From germline, CDR1 is MNHEY and CDR2 SMNVEV (reference sequence). The CDR3 covers 13 residues. The CDR3 region has the DNA TGTGCCAGCAGTCCCCAGGGTTACAATGAGCAGTTCTTC. Protein: CASSPQGYNEQFF.

The chain combines TRBV15 with TRBJ1-6; perhaps TRBD1 as D (5 bases). V lost 0 bases and J lost 11, with 11 bases in between. Germline CDR1 reads LNHNV; CDR2 reads YYDKDF (reference sequence). The CDR3 has 14 residues. CDR3 coding DNA: TGTGCCACCAGCAGAGATCTTAAAGGGGCACCCCTCCACTTT. This encodes CATSRDLKGAPLHF.

This clone occurred a few times. The CDR3 DNA sequence: TGTGCCAGCAGCTTTGTTGACCGACAGCAACTCGAGCAGTACTTC. Protein: CASSFVDRQQLEQYF. The chain is built from TRBV5-4 and TRBJ2-7, with D perhaps matching TRBD1 (5 bases). V lost 2 bases and J 6 bases, leaving 18 bases between the germline ends. CDR3 length: 15 amino acids. CDR1 is SGHNT and CDR2 is YYREEE in the germline V gene (reference sequence).

CDR3 nucleotides: TGTGCCAGCAGTAAGAGCCTTAATTCACCCCTCCACTTT. It yields the protein CASSKSLNSPLHF. The chain employs TRBV12-3 or TRBV12-4 and TRBJ1-6; D is undetermined. CDR3 size: 13 residues. V was trimmed by 5 bases and J by 6 bases, leaving 8 bases between them.

The rearrangement links TRBV7-9 to TRBJ2-6, with D perhaps matching TRBD1 (5 bases). The CDR3 length is 14 residues. V lost 5 bases and J 9 bases, leaving 14 bases between the germline ends. Looked up from germline, CDR1 is SEHNR and CDR2 is FQNEAQ (reference sequence). This CDR3 is CASSNYAGLNVLTF. Written as DNA, the CDR3 is TGTGCCAGCAGCAACTACGCAGGGCTCAACGTCCTGACTTTC.

The gene calls are TRBV6-2 or TRBV6-3 and TRBJ2-1, with D possibly matching TRBD2 (5 bases). CDR1 MNHEY and CDR2 SVGEGT come from the germline V gene. This CDR3 has 14 residues. V lost 0 bases and J lost 8, with 11 bases in between. CDR3 in amino acids: CASSYSMLAHEQFF. CDR3 bases: TGTGCCAGCAGTTACTCGATGCTAGCCCATGAGCAGTTCTTC.

The gene calls are TRBV27 and TRBJ1-1, with D hard to call. Germline CDR1 is MNHEY and CDR2 is SMNVEV (reference sequence). Trimming removed 8 bases at V and 2 bases at J, with 12 bases between. This CDR3 spans 13 amino acids. The CDR3 is CASHGRTNTEAFF. CDR3 DNA sequence: TGTGCCAGCCACGGCAGGACTAACACTGAAGCTTTCTTT.

Worth noting for this clone: Germline is not matched at one junction end, which may reflect a read error. V and J are TRBV18 and TRBJ2-3, with TRBD1 matching over 7 bases. The CDR3 is made up of 13 amino acids. Germline assignment: CDR1 KGHSH and CDR2 LQKENI. CDR3 in amino acids: CASSPQGRDTQYF. The CDR3 nucleotides read TGTGCCAGCTCGCCACAGGGGCGGGATACGCAGTATTTT.

The rearrangement uses TRBV11-2 and TRBJ2-3, with 10 bases that match TRBD2. After removal of 1 base from V and 4 bases from J, the junction contained 2 bases not matched to a gene. The germline gives CDR1 SGHAT, CDR2 FQNNGV. The CDR3 runs 15 residues. The CDR3, as DNA: TGTGCCAGCAGCTTAGGAGCGGGAGGGCCAGATACGCAGTATTTT. Residues: CASSLGAGGPDTQYF. Full variable domain (missing parts from reference TRBV11-2 and TRBJ2-3): EAGVAQSPRYKIIEKRQSVAFWCNPISGHATLYWYQQILGQGPKLLIQFQNNGVVDDSQLPKDRFSAERLKGVDSTLKIQPAKLEDSAVYLCASSLGAGGPDTQYFGPGTRLTVL.

This clone occurred once. The chain carries TRBV4-1 and TRBJ2-2; TRBD2 matches 11 bases. The CDR3 length is 16 residues. Germline CDR1 is MGHRA and CDR2 is YSYEKL. Losses at the gene ends were 2 bases for V and 5 bases for J; bases not matched to a gene: 4. The CDR3 sequence: CASSQLVAGGTGELFF. Written as DNA, the CDR3 is TGCGCCAGCAGCCAATTAGTAGCGGGAGGGACCGGGGAGCTGTTTTTT.

The rearrangement links TRBV27 to TRBJ2-1, with D perhaps matching TRBD2 (6 bases). Germline values: CDR1 MNHEY, CDR2 SMNVEV (reference sequence). The CDR3 loop spans 15 amino acids. V lost 6 bases and J lost 4, with 16 bases in between. In DNA form, the CDR3 reads TGTGCCAGCAGCCCGGACCCCCGGGGGTACAATGAGCAGTTCTTC. Translation gives CASSPDPRGYNEQFF.

The chain joins TRBV3-1 (or the pseudogene TRBV3-2) to TRBJ1-1; perhaps TRBD1 as D (6 bases). CDR3 length: 12 residues. Per the germline V gene, CDR1 is LGHDT and CDR2 is YNNKEL (reference sequence). Trimming took off 4 bases at V and 6 bases at J, with 9 bases between the two ends. CDR3 coding DNA: TGTGCCAGCAGCCTCGCAGGGGCTGAAGCTTTCTTT. This gives the protein CASSLAGAEAFF.

The rearrangement uses TRBV5-1 and TRBJ2-3, with D perhaps TRBD2 (5 bases). This CDR3 spans 15 amino acids. Germline CDR1 is SGHRS and CDR2 is YFSETQ. V lost 0 bases and J lost 0, with 8 bases in between. Here the CDR3 reads CASSLVPGSTDTQYF. CDR3 nucleotides: TGCGCCAGCAGCTTGGTACCGGGGAGCACAGATACGCAGTATTTT. The full variable domain, completed using reference TRBV5-1 and TRBJ2-3, is KAGVTQTPRYLIKTRGQQVTLSCSPISGHRSVSWYQQTPGQGLQFLFEYFSETQRNKGNFPGRFSGRQFSNSRSEMNVSTLELGDSALYLCASSLVPGSTDTQYFGPGTRLTVL.

This chain uses TRBV28 with TRBJ1-1, with 9 bases that match TRBD1. Germline CDR1 and CDR2: MDHEN and SYDVKM. V lost 6 bases to trimming and J lost 4 bases; unmatched junction nucleotides: 9. This CDR3 comprises 15 residues. The CDR3 loop reads CASRLQGALGTEAFF. In DNA form, the CDR3 reads TGTGCCAGCAGGTTACAGGGGGCGCTTGGCACTGAAGCTTTCTTT.

The V call is TRBV7-8, the J call TRBJ2-2; 9 bases align to TRBD2. Unmatched junction bases numbered 12, after V lost 2 bases and J lost 5 bases. Germline CDR1 reads SGHVS; CDR2 reads FQNEAQ. CDR3 size: 18 residues. CDR3 region: CASSLRGGLAGRTGELFF. CDR3 DNA sequence: TGTGCCAGCAGCTTAAGGGGAGGGCTAGCGGGGAGGACCGGGGAGCTGTTTTTT.

This sequence joins TRBV21-1 and TRBJ2-5; the table's D gene call, TRBD2, was not cross checked with the DNA. TRBV21-1 corresponds to a pseudogene. The CDR3 loop spans 16 amino acids. This chain's CDR3 is CASSGRTSGTQETQYF. In nucleotides, the CDR3 is TGTGCCAGCAGCGGCCGGACTAGCGGAACCCAAGAGACCCAGTACTTC.

This rearrangement joins TRBV4-3 to TRBJ1-6; D not resolved. Germline lookup yields CDR1 LGHNA and CDR2 YSLEER. Trimming stripped 0 bases from V and 11 bases from J, with 11 bases between. CDR3 size: 14 residues. The CDR3 bases are TGCGCCAGCAGCCAAGATATCGAGGGTGCACCCCTCCACTTT. It is translated as CASSQDIEGAPLHF.

This clone has just one count. The genes are TRBV5-1 and TRBJ2-3; 9 positions match TRBD1. The CDR3 has 15 residues. Germline lookup yields CDR1 SGHRS and CDR2 YFSETQ. The V gene end was trimmed by 4 bases and the J gene end by 5 bases; junction bases not matched to a gene: 8. CDR3 region: CASSLNRGRGDTQYF. DNA for the CDR3: TGCGCCAGCAGCCTAAACAGGGGGCGCGGAGATACGCAGTATTTT. Based on the CDR3 plus reference TRBV5-1 and TRBJ2-3, the full variable domain is KAGVTQTPRYLIKTRGQQVTLSCSPISGHRSVSWYQQTPGQGLQFLFEYFSETQRNKGNFPGRFSGRQFSNSRSEMNVSTLELGDSALYLCASSLNRGRGDTQYFGPGTRLTVL.

This chain connects TRBV4-1 to TRBJ2-7, with D uncertain. Germline V gene lookup returns CDR1 MGHRA and CDR2 YSYEKL. With 4 bases removed from V and 7 bases from J, the gap between germline ends came to 14 bases. The CDR3 covers 13 residues. CDR3 coding DNA: TGCGCCAGCAGCCCGACGGCCCTAGTTGAGCAGTACTTC. Amino acids: CASSPTALVEQYF.

The chain has TRBV30 and TRBJ2-2, with a possible D match to TRBD2 (6 bases). CDR1 GTSNPN and CDR2 SVGIG come from the germline V gene (reference sequence). The V end was cut by 5 bases, the J end by 6 bases, with 10 bases between. This CDR3 has 12 amino acids. In DNA, the CDR3 is TGTGCCTGGTACCCGGGAGCCGGGGAGCTGTTTTTT. Encoded protein: CAWYPGAGELFF. Full variable domain (rest looked up from reference TRBV30 and TRBJ2-2): SQTIHQWPATLVQPVGSPLSLECTVEGTSNPNLYWYRQAAGRGLQLLFYSVGIGQISSEVPQNLSASRPQDRQFILSSKKLLLSDSGFYLCAWYPGAGELFFGEGSRLTVL.

The sample holds one count of this clone. The chain couples TRBV19 to TRBJ1-5, with 7 positions matching TRBD1. Germline CDR1 and CDR2: LNHDA and SQIVND (reference sequence). The CDR3 loop spans 16 amino acids. Germline trimming cut 7 bases from V and 2 bases from J; bases unmatched to any gene: 11. The CDR3 DNA is TGTGCCAGTAACCTGGGGGGACAGATCCGCAATCAGCCCCAGCATTTT. Translation: CASNLGGQIRNQPQHF.

The chain couples TRBV6-5 to TRBJ1-3; 7 positions agree with TRBD1. V lost 0 bases and J lost 2; bases outside the gene matches: 1. CDR1 is MNHEY and CDR2 is SVGAGI in the germline V gene. This CDR3 is 15 amino acids long. CDR3: CASSYSGQTGNTIYF. The CDR3 nucleotides are TGTGCCAGCAGTTACTCGGGACAGACTGGAAACACCATATATTTT.

V gene TRBV2 combines with J gene TRBJ2-7; TRBD2 matches at 8 bases. J gave up 3 bases and V 5 bases, and 3 bases lay outside the gene matches. The CDR3 spans 13 residues. The germline gives CDR1 SNHLY, CDR2 FYNNEI. The CDR3 DNA sequence: TGTGCCAGCAGTCGGGAGGGCCTCTACGAGCAGTACTTC. As protein: CASSREGLYEQYF.

The CDR3 reads CASSVPQGANYGYTF. CDR3 in DNA: TGTGCCAGTAGTGTTCCGCAAGGGGCTAACTATGGCTACACCTTC. The chain links TRBV19 to TRBJ1-2, with D possibly matching TRBD1 (5 bases). CDR1 and CDR2 from the germline V gene are LNHDA and SQIVND (reference sequence). This CDR3 is 15 amino acids long. V gave up 5 bases and J gave up 0 bases, with 13 bases separating them. The whole variable domain, remainder taken from reference TRBV19 and TRBJ1-2, is DGGITQSPKYLFRKEGQNVTLSCEQNLNHDAMYWYRQDPGQGLRLIYYSQIVNDFQKGDIAEGYSVSREKKESFPLTVTSAQKNPTAFYLCASSVPQGANYGYTFGSGTRLTVV.

The V call is TRBV20-1, the J call TRBJ2-3; D unresolved. CDR1 and CDR2 from the germline V gene are DFQATT and SNEGSKA (reference sequence). The CDR3 spans 14 residues. V was clipped by 3 bases and J by 3 bases, with 13 bases between them. CDR3 sequence: CSASDLIGTDTQYF. CDR3 in DNA: TGCAGTGCTAGTGACCTCATCGGGACAGATACGCAGTATTTT.

This chain uses TRBV6-5 with TRBJ1-5, with TRBD1 as a possible D gene (6 bases). Germline lookup yields CDR1 MNHEY and CDR2 SVGAGI. The CDR3 length is 15 residues. Trimming left V 0 bases short and J 3 bases short, with 9 bases between. The CDR3 DNA is TGTGCCAGCAGTTACTCAGGGGGTTCCAATCAGCCCCAGCATTTT. Translated: CASSYSGGSNQPQHF.

CDR3 DNA sequence: TGCGCCAGCAGCTCAGGACTTTACAATGAGCAGTTCTTC. Its translation: CASSSGLYNEQFF. This chain connects TRBV5-1 to TRBJ2-1; a possible D gene is TRBD2 (5 bases). Germline V gene data show CDR1 as SGHRS and CDR2 as YFSETQ. The CDR3 is made up of 13 amino acids. Trimming shortened V by 3 bases and J by 4 bases, and 8 bases separated the two germline ends.

V and J are TRBV9 and TRBJ1-4, with 8 bases matching TRBD1. CDR3 length: 16 residues. Germline-derived CDR1 and CDR2 are SGDLS and YYNGEE. The junction had 8 bases not matched to a gene; V was cut back by 0 bases and J by 7 bases. CDR3 loop: CASSVAPGGRGEKLFF. CDR3 nucleotide sequence: TGTGCCAGCAGCGTAGCCCCAGGGGGCAGAGGTGAAAAACTGTTTTTT.

This sequence joins TRBV2 and TRBJ2-2; TRBD1 matches 10 bases. Germline V gives CDR1 SNHLY, CDR2 FYNNEI. After removal of 6 bases from V and 2 bases from J, the junction contained 3 bases not matched to a gene. CDR3 size: 15 residues. In DNA, the CDR3 is TGTGCCAGCAGCCTGACAGGGGGCAACACCGGGGAGCTGTTTTTT. Translation gives CASSLTGGNTGELFF.

In DNA, the CDR3 is TGTGCCAGCAGCCACGACTCATCCCGAAACTATGGCTACACCTTC. Its protein is CASSHDSSRNYGYTF. The V call is TRBV28, the J call TRBJ1-2; no firm D call. This CDR3 has 15 amino acids. V was trimmed by 6 bases and J by 2 bases, leaving 16 bases between them. Germline V gene lookup returns CDR1 MDHEN and CDR2 SYDVKM.

The J gene is TRBJ2-2, the V gene TRBV6-5, with D possibly matching TRBD2 (7 bases). V was shortened by 10 bases and J by 7 bases, with 16 bases between the two germline ends. From germline, CDR1 is MNHEY and CDR2 SVGAGI. The length of the CDR3 is 13 residues. CDR3 bases: TGTGCCACCTCCCGGGGGGCGGTCGGGGAGCTGTTTTTT. Amino acids: CATSRGAVGELFF.